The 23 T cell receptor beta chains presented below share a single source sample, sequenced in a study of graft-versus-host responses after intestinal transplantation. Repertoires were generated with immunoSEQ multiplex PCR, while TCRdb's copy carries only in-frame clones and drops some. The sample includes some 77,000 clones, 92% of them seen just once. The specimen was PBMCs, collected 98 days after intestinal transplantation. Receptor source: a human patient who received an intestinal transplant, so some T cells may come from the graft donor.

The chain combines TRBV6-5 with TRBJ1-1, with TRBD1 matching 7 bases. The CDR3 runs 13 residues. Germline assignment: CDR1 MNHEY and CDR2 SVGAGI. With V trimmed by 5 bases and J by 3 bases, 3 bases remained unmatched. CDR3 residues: CASSAQGDTEAFF. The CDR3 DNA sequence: TGTGCCAGCAGTGCCCAGGGGGACACTGAAGCTTTCTTT.

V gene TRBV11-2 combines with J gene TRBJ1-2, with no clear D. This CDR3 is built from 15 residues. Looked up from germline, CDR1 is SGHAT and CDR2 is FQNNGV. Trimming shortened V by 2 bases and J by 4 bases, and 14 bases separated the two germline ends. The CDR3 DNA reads TGTGCCAGCAGCTTATTGGAGAGGGCGCCCTATGGCTACACCTTC. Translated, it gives CASSLLERAPYGYTF. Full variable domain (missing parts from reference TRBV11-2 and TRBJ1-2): EAGVAQSPRYKIIEKRQSVAFWCNPISGHATLYWYQQILGQGPKLLIQFQNNGVVDDSQLPKDRFSAERLKGVDSTLKIQPAKLEDSAVYLCASSLLERAPYGYTFGSGTRLTVV.

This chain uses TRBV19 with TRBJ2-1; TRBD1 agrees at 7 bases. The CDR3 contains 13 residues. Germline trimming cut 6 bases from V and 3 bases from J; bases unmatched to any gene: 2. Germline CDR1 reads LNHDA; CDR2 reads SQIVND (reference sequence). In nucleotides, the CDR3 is TGTGCCAGTAGCTGGGACAGCTACAATGAGCAGTTCTTC. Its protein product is CASSWDSYNEQFF.

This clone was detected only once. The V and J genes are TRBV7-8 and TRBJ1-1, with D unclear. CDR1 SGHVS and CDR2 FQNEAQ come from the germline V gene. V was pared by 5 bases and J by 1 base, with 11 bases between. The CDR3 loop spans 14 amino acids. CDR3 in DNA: TGTGCCAGCAGCCTATACGGAGGGAACACTGAAGCTTTCTTT. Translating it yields CASSLYGGNTEAFF.

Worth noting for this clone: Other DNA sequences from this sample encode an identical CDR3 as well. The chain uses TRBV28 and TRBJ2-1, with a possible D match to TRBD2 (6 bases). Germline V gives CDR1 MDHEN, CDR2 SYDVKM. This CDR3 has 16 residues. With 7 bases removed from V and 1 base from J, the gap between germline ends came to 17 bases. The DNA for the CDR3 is TGTGCCAGCAAAGGGAGGAATCGTTATTCCTACAATGAGCAGTTCTTC. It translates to CASKGRNRYSYNEQFF.

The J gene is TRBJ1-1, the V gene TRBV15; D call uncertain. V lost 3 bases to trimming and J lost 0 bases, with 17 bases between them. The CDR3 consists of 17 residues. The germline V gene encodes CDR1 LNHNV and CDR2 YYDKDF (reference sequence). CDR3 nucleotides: TGTGCCACCAGCAGCCCAGAGGACGGTCACATGAACACTGAAGCTTTCTTT. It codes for CATSSPEDGHMNTEAFF.

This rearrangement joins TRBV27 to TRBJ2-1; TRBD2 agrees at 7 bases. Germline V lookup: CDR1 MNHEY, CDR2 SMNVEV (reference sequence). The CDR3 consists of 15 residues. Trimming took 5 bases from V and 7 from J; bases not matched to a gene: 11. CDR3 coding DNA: TGTGCCAGCAGTCCGGGACTATGGGTGGTTAATGAGCAGTTCTTC. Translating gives CASSPGLWVVNEQFF.

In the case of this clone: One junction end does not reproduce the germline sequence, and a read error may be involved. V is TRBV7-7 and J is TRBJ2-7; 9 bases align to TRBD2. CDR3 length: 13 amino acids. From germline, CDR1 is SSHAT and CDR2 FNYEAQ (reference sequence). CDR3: CASSLAGDSEQYF. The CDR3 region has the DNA TGTGCTAGCAGTTTAGCGGGAGACTCCGAGCAGTACTTC.

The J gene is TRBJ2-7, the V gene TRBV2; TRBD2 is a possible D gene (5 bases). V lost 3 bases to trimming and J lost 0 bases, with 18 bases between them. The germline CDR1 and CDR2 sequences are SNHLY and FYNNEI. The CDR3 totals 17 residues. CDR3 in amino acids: CASSEIGWEIPSYEQYF. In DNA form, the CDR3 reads TGTGCCAGCAGTGAGATAGGATGGGAGATCCCCTCCTACGAGCAGTACTTC.

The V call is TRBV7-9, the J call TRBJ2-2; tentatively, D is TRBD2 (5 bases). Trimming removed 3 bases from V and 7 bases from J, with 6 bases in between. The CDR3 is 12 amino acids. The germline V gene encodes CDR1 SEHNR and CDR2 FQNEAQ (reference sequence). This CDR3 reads CASSFGSGELFF. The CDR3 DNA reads TGTGCCAGCAGCTTTGGGAGCGGGGAGCTGTTTTTT.

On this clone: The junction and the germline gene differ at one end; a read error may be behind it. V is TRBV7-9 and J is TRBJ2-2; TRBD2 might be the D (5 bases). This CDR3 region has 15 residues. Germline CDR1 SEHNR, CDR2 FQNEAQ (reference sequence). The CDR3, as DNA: TGTGCCAGCAGCCGGCTGGTAGAGGGAACCGGGGAGCTGTCTTTT. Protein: CASSRLVEGTGELSF.

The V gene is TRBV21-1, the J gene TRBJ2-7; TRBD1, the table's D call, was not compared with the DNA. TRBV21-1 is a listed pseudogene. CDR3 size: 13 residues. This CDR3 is CASSAFRPYEQYF. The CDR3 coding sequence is TGTGCCAGCAGCGCATTCAGGCCCTACGAGCAGTACTTC.

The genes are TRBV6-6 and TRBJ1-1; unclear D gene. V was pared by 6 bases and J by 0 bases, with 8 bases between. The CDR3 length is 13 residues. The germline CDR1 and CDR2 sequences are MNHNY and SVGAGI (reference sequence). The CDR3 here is CASSVGLNTEAFF. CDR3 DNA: TGTGCCAGCAGCGTCGGGCTGAACACTGAAGCTTTCTTT.

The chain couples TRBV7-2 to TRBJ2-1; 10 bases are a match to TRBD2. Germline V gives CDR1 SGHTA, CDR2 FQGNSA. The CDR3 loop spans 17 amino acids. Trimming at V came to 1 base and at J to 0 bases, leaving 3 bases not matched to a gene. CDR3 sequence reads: CASSLGQRGGSYNEQFF. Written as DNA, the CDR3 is TGTGCCAGCAGCTTAGGACAGCGGGGGGGCTCCTACAATGAGCAGTTCTTC.

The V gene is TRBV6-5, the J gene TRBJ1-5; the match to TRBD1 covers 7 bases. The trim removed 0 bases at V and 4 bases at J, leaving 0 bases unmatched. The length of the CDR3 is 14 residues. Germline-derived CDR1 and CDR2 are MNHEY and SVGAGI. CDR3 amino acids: CASSYSTGNQPQHF. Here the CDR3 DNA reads TGTGCCAGCAGTTACTCGACAGGGAATCAGCCCCAGCATTTT.

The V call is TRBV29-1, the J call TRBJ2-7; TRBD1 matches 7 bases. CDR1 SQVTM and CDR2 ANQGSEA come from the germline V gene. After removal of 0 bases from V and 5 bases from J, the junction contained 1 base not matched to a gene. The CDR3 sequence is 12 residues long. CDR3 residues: CSVEEGGDEQYF. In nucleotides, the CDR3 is TGCAGCGTTGAAGAAGGGGGCGACGAGCAGTACTTC.

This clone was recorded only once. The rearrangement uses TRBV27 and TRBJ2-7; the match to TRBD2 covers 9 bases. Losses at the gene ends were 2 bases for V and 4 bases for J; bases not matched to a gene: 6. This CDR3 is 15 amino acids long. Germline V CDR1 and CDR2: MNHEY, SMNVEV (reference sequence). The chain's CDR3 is CASSLAAGGPYEQYF. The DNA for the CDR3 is TGTGCCAGCAGTTTAGCGGCGGGAGGGCCATACGAGCAGTACTTC.

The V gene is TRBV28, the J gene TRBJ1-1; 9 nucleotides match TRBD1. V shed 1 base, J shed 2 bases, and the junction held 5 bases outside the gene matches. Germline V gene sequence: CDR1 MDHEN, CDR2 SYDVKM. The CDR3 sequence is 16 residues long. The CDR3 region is CASSLYGQGRNTEAFF. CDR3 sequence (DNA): TGTGCCAGCAGTTTATACGGACAGGGGCGAAACACTGAAGCTTTCTTT.

CDR3 in DNA: TGCGCCAGTACCCGGGGCCAGGGGCATGGCTACACCTTC. Protein product: CASTRGQGHGYTF. The gene calls are TRBV5-1 and TRBJ1-2, with D perhaps matching TRBD1 (6 bases). Trimming left V 8 bases short and J 6 bases short, with 17 bases between. Germline CDR1 and CDR2: SGHRS and YFSETQ. This CDR3 is 13 amino acids long. Filled out from reference TRBV5-1 and TRBJ1-2, the complete variable domain reads KAGVTQTPRYLIKTRGQQVTLSCSPISGHRSVSWYQQTPGQGLQFLFEYFSETQRNKGNFPGRFSGRQFSNSRSEMNVSTLELGDSALYLCASTRGQGHGYTFGSGTRLTVV.

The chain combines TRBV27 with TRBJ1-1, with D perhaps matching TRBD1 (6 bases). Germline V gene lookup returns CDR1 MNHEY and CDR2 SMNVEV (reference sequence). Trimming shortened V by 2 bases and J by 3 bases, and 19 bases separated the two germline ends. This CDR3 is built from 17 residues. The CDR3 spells CASSLRTVTGLDTEAFF. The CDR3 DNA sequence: TGTGCCAGCAGTTTAAGGACAGTTACAGGGTTGGACACTGAAGCTTTCTTT.

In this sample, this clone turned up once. CDR3 DNA: TGTGCCAGCAGACCCGGGCGCTTGGACCGAGGGGGCAACTACGAGCAGTACTTC. It encodes CASRPGRLDRGGNYEQYF. This chain joins TRBV7-2 and TRBJ2-7; 7 nucleotides agree with TRBD1. The junction had 20 bases not matched to a gene; V was cut back by 6 bases and J by 3 bases. Germline CDR1 is SGHTA and CDR2 is FQGNSA. The CDR3 length is 18 residues.

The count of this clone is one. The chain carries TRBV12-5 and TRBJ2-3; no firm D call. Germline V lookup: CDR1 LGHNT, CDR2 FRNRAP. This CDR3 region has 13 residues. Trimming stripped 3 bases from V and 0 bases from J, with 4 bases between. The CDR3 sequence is CASGFRSTDTQYF. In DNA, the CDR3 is TGTGCTAGTGGTTTCCGGAGCACAGATACGCAGTATTTT.

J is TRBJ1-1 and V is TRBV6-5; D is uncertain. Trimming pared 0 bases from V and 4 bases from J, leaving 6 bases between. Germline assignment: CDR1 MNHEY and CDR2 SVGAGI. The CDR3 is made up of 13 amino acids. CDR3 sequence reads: CASSYSNSTEAFF. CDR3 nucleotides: TGTGCCAGCAGTTACTCGAATTCCACTGAAGCTTTCTTT.